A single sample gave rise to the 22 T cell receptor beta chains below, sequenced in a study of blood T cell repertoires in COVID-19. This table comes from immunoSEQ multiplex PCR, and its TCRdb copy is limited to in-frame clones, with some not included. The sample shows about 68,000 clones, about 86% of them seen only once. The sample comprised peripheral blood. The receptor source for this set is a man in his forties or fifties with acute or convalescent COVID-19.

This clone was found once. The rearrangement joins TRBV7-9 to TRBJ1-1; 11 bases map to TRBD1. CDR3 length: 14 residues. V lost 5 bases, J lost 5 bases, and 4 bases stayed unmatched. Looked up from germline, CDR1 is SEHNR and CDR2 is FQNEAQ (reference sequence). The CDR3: CASSPGQGGTEAFF. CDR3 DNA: TGTGCCAGCAGCCCGGGACAGGGGGGTACTGAAGCTTTCTTT.

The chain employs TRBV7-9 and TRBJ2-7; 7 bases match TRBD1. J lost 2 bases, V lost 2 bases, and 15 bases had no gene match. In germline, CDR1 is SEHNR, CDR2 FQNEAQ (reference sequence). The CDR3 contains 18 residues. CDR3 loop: CASSLKGNRGKLAYEQYF. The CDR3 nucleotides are TGTGCCAGCAGCTTAAAGGGGAACAGGGGTAAGCTGGCCTACGAGCAGTACTTC.

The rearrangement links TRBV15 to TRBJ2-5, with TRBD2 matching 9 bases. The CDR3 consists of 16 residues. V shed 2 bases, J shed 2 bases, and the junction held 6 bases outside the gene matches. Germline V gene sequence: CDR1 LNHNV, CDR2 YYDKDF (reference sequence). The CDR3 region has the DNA TGTGCCACCAGCAGATTTAGCGGGAGCGGTCAAGAGACCCAGTACTTC. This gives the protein CATSRFSGSGQETQYF.

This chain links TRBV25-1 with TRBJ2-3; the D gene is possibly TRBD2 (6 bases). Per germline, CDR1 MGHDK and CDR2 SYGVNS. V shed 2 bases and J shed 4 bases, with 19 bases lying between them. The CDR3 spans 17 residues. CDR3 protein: CASSEPRGGRWADTQYF. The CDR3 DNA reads TGTGCCAGCAGTGAACCCCGTGGGGGGAGGTGGGCAGATACGCAGTATTTT.

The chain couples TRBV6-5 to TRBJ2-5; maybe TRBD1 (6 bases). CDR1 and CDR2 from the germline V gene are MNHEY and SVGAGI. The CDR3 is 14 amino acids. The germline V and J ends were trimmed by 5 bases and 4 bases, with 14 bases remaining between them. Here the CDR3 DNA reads TGTGCCAGCAGTAAAATGACAGGCGCAGAGACCCAGTACTTC. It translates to CASSKMTGAETQYF.

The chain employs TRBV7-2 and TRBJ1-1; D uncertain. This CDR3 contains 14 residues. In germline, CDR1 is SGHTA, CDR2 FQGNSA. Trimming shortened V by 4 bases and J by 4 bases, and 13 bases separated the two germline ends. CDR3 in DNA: TGTGCCAGCAGCTCCACGGGCGGGATCACTGAAGCTTTCTTT. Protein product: CASSSTGGITEAFF.

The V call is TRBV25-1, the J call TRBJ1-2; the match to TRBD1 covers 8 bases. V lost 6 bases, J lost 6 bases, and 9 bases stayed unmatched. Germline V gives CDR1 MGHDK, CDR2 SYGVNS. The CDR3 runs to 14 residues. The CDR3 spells CASRGQASVNGYTF. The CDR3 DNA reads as TGTGCCAGCAGGGGACAGGCTTCAGTTAATGGCTACACCTTC.

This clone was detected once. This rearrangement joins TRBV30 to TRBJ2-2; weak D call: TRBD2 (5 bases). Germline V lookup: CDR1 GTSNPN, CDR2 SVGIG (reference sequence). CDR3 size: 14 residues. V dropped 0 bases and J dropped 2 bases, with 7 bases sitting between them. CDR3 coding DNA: TGTGCCTGGAGTGTCGGACTTAACACCGGGGAGCTGTTTTTT. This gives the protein CAWSVGLNTGELFF.

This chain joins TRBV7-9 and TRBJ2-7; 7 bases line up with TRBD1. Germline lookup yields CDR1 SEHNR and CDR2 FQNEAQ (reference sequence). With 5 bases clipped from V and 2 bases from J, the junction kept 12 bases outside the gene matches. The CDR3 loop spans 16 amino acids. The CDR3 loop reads CASSRLGGERTYEQYF. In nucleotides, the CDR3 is TGTGCCAGCAGCCGATTAGGGGGCGAGAGGACCTACGAGCAGTACTTC.

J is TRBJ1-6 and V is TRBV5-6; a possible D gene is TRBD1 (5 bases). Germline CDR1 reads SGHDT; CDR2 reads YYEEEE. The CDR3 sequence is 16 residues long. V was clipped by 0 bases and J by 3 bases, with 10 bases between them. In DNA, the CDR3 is TGTGCCAGCAGCTTGGGGCAGGGCCGCTATAATTCACCCCTCCACTTT. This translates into CASSLGQGRYNSPLHF.

In DNA form, the CDR3 reads TGTGCCAGCAGTTACTCCCCCCGGGGGGGCGGATCCAAAGCTTTCTTT. Protein: CASSYSPRGGGSKAFF. This chain connects TRBV6-5 to TRBJ1-1; D is perhaps TRBD1 (6 bases). The length of the CDR3 is 16 residues. Per the germline V gene, CDR1 is MNHEY and CDR2 is SVGAGI. Deletions cut 0 bases from V and 9 bases from J, with 20 bases between.

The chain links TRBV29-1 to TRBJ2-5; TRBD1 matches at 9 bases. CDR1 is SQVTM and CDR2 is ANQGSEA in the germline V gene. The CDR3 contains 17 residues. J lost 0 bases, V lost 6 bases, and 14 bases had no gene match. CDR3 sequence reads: CSVHGQGSFLYQETQYF. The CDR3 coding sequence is TGCAGCGTCCATGGACAGGGGTCCTTCCTGTACCAAGAGACCCAGTACTTC.

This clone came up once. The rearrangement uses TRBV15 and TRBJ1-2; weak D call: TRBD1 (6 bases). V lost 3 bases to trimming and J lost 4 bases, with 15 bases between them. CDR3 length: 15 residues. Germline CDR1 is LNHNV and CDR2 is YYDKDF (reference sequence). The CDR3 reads CATSRATGSSYGYTF. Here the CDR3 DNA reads TGTGCCACCAGCAGGGCTACAGGGAGCAGCTATGGCTACACCTTC.

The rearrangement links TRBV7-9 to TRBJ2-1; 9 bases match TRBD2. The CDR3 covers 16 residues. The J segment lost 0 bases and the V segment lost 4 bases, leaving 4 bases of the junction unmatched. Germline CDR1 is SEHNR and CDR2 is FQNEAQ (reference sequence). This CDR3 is CASSSRLAVSYNEQFF. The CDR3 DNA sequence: TGTGCCAGCAGCTCCCGACTAGCGGTCTCCTACAATGAGCAGTTCTTC. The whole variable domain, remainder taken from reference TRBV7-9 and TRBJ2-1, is DTGVSQNPRHKITKRGQNVTFRCDPISEHNRLYWYRQTLGQGPEFLTYFQNEAQLEKSRLLSDRFSAERPKGSFSTLEIQRTEQGDSAMYLCASSSRLAVSYNEQFFGPGTRLTVL.

The CDR3 DNA is TGTGCCACCTACCAGCCGGGACAGGGACAAGAGACCCAGTACTTC. Amino acids: CATYQPGQGQETQYF. This chain uses TRBV2 with TRBJ2-5, with TRBD1 identical over 9 bases. Germline V gene lookup returns CDR1 SNHLY and CDR2 FYNNEI. The V and J ends lost 10 bases and 2 bases, in that order; junction bases with no gene match: 11. The CDR3 spans 15 residues.

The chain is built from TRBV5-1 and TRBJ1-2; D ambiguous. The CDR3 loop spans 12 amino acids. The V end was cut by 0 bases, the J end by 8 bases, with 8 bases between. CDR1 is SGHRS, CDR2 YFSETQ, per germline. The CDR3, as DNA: TGCGCCAGCAGCTTGGCGAGAGAGGGCTACACCTTC. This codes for CASSLAREGYTF.

CDR3 region: CASSLGQGGQPQHF. CDR3 DNA: TGTGCCAGCAGTCTCGGACAGGGAGGTCAGCCCCAGCATTTT. This chain links TRBV6-6 with TRBJ1-5, with 8 bases that match TRBD1. Germline CDR1 MNHNY, CDR2 SVGAGI (reference sequence). The V segment lost 5 bases and the J segment 6 bases; nucleotides outside the gene matches: 6. This CDR3 comprises 14 residues.

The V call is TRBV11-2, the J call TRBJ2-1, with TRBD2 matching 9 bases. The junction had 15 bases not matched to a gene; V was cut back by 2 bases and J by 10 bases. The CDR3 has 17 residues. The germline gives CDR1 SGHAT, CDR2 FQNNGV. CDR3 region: CASSLRDSGSAPGEQFF. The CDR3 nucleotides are TGTGCCAGCAGCTTAAGGGATAGCGGGAGCGCCCCCGGGGAGCAGTTCTTC.

The CDR3 coding sequence is TGTGCCAGCAGACGGGGGGGGTATAACTATGGCTACACCTTC. Translated: CASRRGGYNYGYTF. The chain recombines TRBV6-5 with TRBJ1-2; D might be TRBD1 (5 bases). Germline-derived CDR1 and CDR2 are MNHEY and SVGAGI. The CDR3 is made up of 14 amino acids. V lost 6 bases and J lost 1, with 12 bases in between.

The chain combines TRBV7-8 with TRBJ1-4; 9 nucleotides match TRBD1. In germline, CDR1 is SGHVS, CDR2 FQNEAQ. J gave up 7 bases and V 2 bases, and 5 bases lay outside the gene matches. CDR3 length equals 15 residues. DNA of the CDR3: TGTGCCAGCAGCTTAACCGGGACAGGGTTTGAAAAACTGTTTTTT. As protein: CASSLTGTGFEKLFF.

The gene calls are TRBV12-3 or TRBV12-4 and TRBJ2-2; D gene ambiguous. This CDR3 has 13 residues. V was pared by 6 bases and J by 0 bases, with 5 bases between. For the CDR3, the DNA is TGTGCCAGCAGCGACACGAACACCGGGGAGCTGTTTTTT. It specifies CASSDTNTGELFF.

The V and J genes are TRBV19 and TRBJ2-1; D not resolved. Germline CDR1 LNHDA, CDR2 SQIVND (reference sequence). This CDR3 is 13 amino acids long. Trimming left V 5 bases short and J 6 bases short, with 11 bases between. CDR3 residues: CASSRPPSNEQFF. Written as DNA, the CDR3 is TGTGCCAGTAGTCGGCCCCCTAGCAATGAGCAGTTCTTC.